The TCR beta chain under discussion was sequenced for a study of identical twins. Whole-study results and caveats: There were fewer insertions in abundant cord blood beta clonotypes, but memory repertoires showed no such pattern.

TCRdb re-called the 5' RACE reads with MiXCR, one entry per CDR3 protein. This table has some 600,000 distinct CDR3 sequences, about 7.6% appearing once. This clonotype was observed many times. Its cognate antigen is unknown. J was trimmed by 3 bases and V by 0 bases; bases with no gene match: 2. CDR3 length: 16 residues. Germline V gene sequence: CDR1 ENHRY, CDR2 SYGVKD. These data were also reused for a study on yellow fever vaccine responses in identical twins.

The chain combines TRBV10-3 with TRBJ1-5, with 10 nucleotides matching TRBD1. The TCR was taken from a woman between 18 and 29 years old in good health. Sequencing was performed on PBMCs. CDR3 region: CAISESGTGVNQPQHF. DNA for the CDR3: TGTGCCATCAGTGAGTCCGGGACAGGGGTCAATCAGCCCCAGCATTTT.